A few counts support the clone carrying this T cell receptor beta chain. Trimming removed 3 bases from V and 1 base from J; junction bases left unmatched: 5. CDR1 is ENHRY, CDR2 SYGVKD, per germline. The CDR3 runs to 15 residues. Using its own MiXCR run on the 5' RACE reads, TCRdb lists one record per CDR3 protein. Here the sample spans hundreds of thousands of distinct CDR3 sequences, about a fifth being singletons. The data were obtained in a study of T-cell memory formation after mild COVID-19. The sequenced sample was PBMCs or a T cell subset sorted from them (not recorded which). This receptor was taken from an adult woman who had mild COVID-19 (a few samples of this study predate the infection). Cell type and time point are not known. The V gene is TRBV10-3, the J gene TRBJ1-1; 7 bases match TRBD1. The CDR3 sequence: CAISDRGAANTEAFF. Here the CDR3 DNA reads TGTGCCATCAGTGACAGGGGGGCCGCGAACACTGAAGCTTTCTTT.